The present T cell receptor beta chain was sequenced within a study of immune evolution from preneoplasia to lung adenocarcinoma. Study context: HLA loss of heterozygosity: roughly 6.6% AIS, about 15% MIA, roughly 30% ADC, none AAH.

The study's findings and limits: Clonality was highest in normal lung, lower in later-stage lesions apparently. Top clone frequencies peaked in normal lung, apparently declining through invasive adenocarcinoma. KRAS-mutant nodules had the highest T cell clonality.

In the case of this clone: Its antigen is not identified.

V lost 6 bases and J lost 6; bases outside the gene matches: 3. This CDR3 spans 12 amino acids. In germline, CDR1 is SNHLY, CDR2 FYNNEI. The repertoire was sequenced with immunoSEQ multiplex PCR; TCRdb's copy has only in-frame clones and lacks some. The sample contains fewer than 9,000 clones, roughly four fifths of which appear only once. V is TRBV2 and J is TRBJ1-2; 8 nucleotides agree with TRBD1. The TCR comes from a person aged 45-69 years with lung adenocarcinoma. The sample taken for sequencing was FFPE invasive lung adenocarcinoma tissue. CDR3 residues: CASSATGDGYTF. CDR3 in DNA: TGTGCCAGCAGCGCGACAGGGGATGGCTACACCTTC.